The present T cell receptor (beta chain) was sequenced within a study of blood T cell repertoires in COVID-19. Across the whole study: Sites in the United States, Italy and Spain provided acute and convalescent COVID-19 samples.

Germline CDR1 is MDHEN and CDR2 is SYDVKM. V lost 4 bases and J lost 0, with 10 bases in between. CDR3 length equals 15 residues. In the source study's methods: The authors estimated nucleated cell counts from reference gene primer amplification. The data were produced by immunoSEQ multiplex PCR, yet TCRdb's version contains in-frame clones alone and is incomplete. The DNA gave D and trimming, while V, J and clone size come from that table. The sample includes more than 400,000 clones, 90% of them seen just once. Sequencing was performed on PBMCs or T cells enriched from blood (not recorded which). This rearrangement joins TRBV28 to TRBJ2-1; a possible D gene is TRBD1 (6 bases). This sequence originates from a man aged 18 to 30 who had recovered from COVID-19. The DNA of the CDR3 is TGTGCCAGCAGTTCAGGGGCCAGCTCCTACAATGAGCAGTTCTTC. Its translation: CASSSGASSYNEQFF. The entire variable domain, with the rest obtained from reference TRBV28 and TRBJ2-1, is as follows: DVKVTQSSRYLVKRTGEKVFLECVQDMDHENMFWYRQDPGLGLRLIYFSYDVKMKEKGDIPEGYSVSREKKERFSLILESASTNQTSMYLCASSSGASSYNEQFFGPGTRLTVL.